These 24 T cell receptor beta chains originate from one sample sequenced in a study of T cell changes during pregnancy in multiple sclerosis. Libraries were prepared by immunoSEQ multiplex PCR; TCRdb keeps only in-frame clonotypes and omits some of them. Found here are about 40,000 clones, 80% to 90% of them singletons; the top ten hold approximately 0.61%. The sequencing used CD4+ T cells from peripheral blood mononuclear cells, collected before pregnancy. These TCRs come from a female donor with multiple sclerosis, enrolled in a pregnancy study.

The chain is built from TRBV18 and TRBJ2-7; possible D gene TRBD1, 6 bases. CDR1 KGHSH and CDR2 LQKENI come from the germline V gene. With 3 bases removed from V and 7 bases from J, the gap between germline ends came to 19 bases. The CDR3 is 15 amino acids. CDR3 amino acids: CASSPVMSGAREQYF. In DNA form, the CDR3 reads TGTGCCAGCTCACCCGTTATGTCAGGGGCACGGGAGCAGTACTTC.

The table lists this clone with a few counts. This CDR3 is CASSLGWGRDEQYF. The CDR3, as DNA: TGCGCCAGCAGCTTGGGCTGGGGCCGGGACGAGCAGTACTTC. The V call is TRBV5-1, the J call TRBJ2-7, with D tentatively TRBD1 (5 bases). Germline V gene lookup returns CDR1 SGHRS and CDR2 YFSETQ. The CDR3 loop spans 14 amino acids. Trimming cost V 0 bases and J 5 bases, with 12 bases left between them.

The chain uses TRBV5-1 and TRBJ1-6; 9 bases map to TRBD1. CDR3 size: 16 residues. CDR1 and CDR2 from the germline V gene are SGHRS and YFSETQ. J gave up 4 bases and V 5 bases, and 7 bases lay outside the gene matches. The CDR3 is CASRREDRGYNSPLHF. The CDR3 nucleotides read TGCGCCAGCAGGAGGGAAGACAGGGGGTATAATTCACCCCTCCACTTT.

V usage is TRBV2 and J usage is TRBJ1-1, with 8 bases fitting TRBD1. The trim removed 2 bases at V and 5 bases at J, leaving 1 base unmatched. Germline V CDR1 and CDR2: SNHLY, FYNNEI. There are 13 residues in the CDR3. In DNA form, the CDR3 reads TGTGCCAGCAGTGAATACAGGGGGACTGAAGCTTTCTTT. It specifies CASSEYRGTEAFF.

The chain is built from TRBV2 and TRBJ1-5, with a weak D call TRBD1 (6 bases). In germline, CDR1 is SNHLY, CDR2 FYNNEI. This CDR3 is built from 13 residues. V was cut by 8 bases and J by 6 bases, with 14 bases left in between. Here the CDR3 reads CASGRGGAQPQHF. The CDR3 region has the DNA TGTGCCAGCGGCCGGGGGGGCGCTCAGCCCCAGCATTTT.

The V and J genes are TRBV7-3 and TRBJ1-3; D perhaps matches TRBD1 (5 bases). This CDR3 is 14 amino acids long. Trimming took 5 bases from V and 2 from J, leaving 10 bases between them. Germline V lookup: CDR1 SGHTA, CDR2 FQGTGA. CDR3 sequence (DNA): TGTGCCAGCAGCCAGGGTATCCCTGGAAACACCATATATTTT. Amino acid sequence: CASSQGIPGNTIYF.

The chain links TRBV10-3 to TRBJ1-2; D unresolved. The length of the CDR3 is 14 residues. Germline CDR1 and CDR2: ENHRY and SYGVKD. V gave up 2 bases and J gave up 4 bases, with 11 bases separating them. The chain's CDR3 is CAISEPGRVYGYTF. CDR3 coding DNA: TGTGCCATCAGTGAGCCTGGGCGGGTCTATGGCTACACCTTC.

The chain carries TRBV18 and TRBJ1-4; D uncertain. V was pared by 6 bases and J by 7 bases, with 15 bases between. The CDR3 runs 14 residues. Germline loops: CDR1 KGHSH, CDR2 LQKENI. The CDR3 sequence: CASSVSGGSEKLFF. Written as DNA, the CDR3 is TGTGCCAGCTCCGTCTCGGGCGGGAGTGAAAAACTGTTTTTT.

The chain combines TRBV18 with TRBJ2-7; 7 nucleotides match TRBD1. Germline CDR1 reads KGHSH; CDR2 reads LQKENI. V was clipped by 1 base and J by 0 bases; unmatched bases: 3. The CDR3 totals 15 residues. This chain's CDR3 is CASSPRQGLSYEQYF. The CDR3, as DNA: TGTGCCAGCTCACCACGACAGGGTCTCTCCTACGAGCAGTACTTC.

The rearrangement joins TRBV2 to TRBJ1-2; no reliable D call. This CDR3 contains 14 residues. V gave up 4 bases and J gave up 2 bases, with 11 bases separating them. Germline V lookup: CDR1 SNHLY, CDR2 FYNNEI. Here the CDR3 reads CASSVAASNYGYTF. The DNA for the CDR3 is TGTGCCAGCAGTGTAGCGGCCTCAAACTATGGCTACACCTTC.

The chain uses TRBV18 and TRBJ2-7; 9 positions match TRBD1. V gave up 2 bases and J gave up 3 bases; unmatched junction bases: 5. CDR1 is KGHSH and CDR2 is LQKENI in the germline V gene. The CDR3 spans 15 residues. The chain's CDR3 is CASSPRTGVYYEQYF. The CDR3 DNA reads TGTGCCAGCTCACCAAGGACAGGGGTGTACTACGAGCAGTACTTC.

The CDR3 nucleotides are TGTGCCAGCAGCCCTCGGGGTAGCGGGGGGCAAGAGACCCAGTACTTC. It specifies CASSPRGSGGQETQYF. V and J are TRBV9 and TRBJ2-5, with 10 bases lining up with TRBD2. With V trimmed by 4 bases and J by 2 bases, 8 bases remained unmatched. The CDR3 runs to 16 residues. Germline CDR1 and CDR2: SGDLS and YYNGEE.

Here the CDR3 DNA reads TGTGGCAGAGGGAGGCGGGGGATCCCCGACTCTGGGGCCAACGTCCTGACTTTC. Its translation: CGRGRRGIPDSGANVLTF. The chain has TRBV7-5 and TRBJ2-6; TRBD2 was called by the table and not checked on the DNA. TRBV7-5 is reported as a pseudogene. The length of the CDR3 is 18 residues.

The V call is TRBV7-6, the J call TRBJ2-2; the match to TRBD2 covers 12 bases. Looked up from germline, CDR1 is SGHVS and CDR2 is FNYEAQ. The CDR3 consists of 18 residues. J gave up 7 bases and V 5 bases, and 14 bases lay outside the gene matches. CDR3 nucleotides: TGTGCCAGCAGCCCCGTCGGGCTAGCGGGGGGGCCCGTCGGGGAGCTGTTTTTT. It translates to CASSPVGLAGGPVGELFF.

The chain employs TRBV29-1 and TRBJ1-4; the D is unclear. Trimming took 6 bases from V and 7 from J, leaving 15 bases between them. The germline CDR1 and CDR2 sequences are SQVTM and ANQGSEA. CDR3 size: 13 residues. CDR3 sequence (DNA): TGCAGCGTCCCCCCCGGGTTGTCTGAAAAACTGTTTTTT. Protein sequence: CSVPPGLSEKLFF.

DNA of the CDR3: TGTGCCAGCAGTCTTGGACTAGCCAAAAACATTCAGTACTTC. Residues: CASSLGLAKNIQYF. The chain is built from TRBV28 and TRBJ2-4; D possibly corresponds to TRBD2 (5 bases). From germline, CDR1 is MDHEN and CDR2 SYDVKM. V was pared by 5 bases and J by 0 bases, with 8 bases between. CDR3 length: 14 amino acids.

This clone has more than one count but fewer than ten. This rearrangement joins TRBV9 to TRBJ2-7; D uncertain. Germline V lookup: CDR1 SGDLS, CDR2 YYNGEE. Deletions cut 1 base from V and 12 bases from J, with 14 bases between. This CDR3 is 12 amino acids long. The CDR3 region has the DNA TGTGCCAGCAGCGTATATGATGGGCCCTCGTACTTC. It yields the protein CASSVYDGPSYF.

This chain connects TRBV7-8 to TRBJ1-1; D is undetermined. Trimming shortened V by 4 bases and J by 1 base, and 7 bases separated the two germline ends. The CDR3 contains 13 residues. Germline CDR1 and CDR2: SGHVS and FQNEAQ. This CDR3 reads CASSSSGNTEAFF. The CDR3 nucleotides read TGTGCCAGCAGCTCATCGGGGAACACTGAAGCTTTCTTT.

The chain is built from TRBV11-1 and TRBJ1-6; TRBD1 matches 11 bases. CDR3 size: 16 residues. The V gene's germline CDR1 is SGHAT and CDR2 FQDESV (reference sequence). Germline trimming cut 2 bases from V and 9 bases from J; bases unmatched to any gene: 6. CDR3 sequence reads: CASSLSGQGAFSPLHF. In nucleotides, the CDR3 is TGTGCCAGCAGCTTAAGTGGACAGGGGGCTTTTTCACCCCTCCACTTT.

V gene TRBV19 combines with J gene TRBJ2-1, with a tentative D call TRBD2 (7 bases). Germline-derived CDR1 and CDR2 are LNHDA and SQIVND (reference sequence). Deletions cut 6 bases from V and 9 bases from J, with 21 bases between. The CDR3 length is 15 residues. The CDR3 DNA reads TGTGCCAGTAGGATGTGGTGGGGGGGCCGAGGTGAGCAGTTCTTC. This translates into CASRMWWGGRGEQFF.

This clone showed up just once. The rearrangement uses TRBV6-1 and TRBJ1-6; D call uncertain. The germline gives CDR1 MNHNS, CDR2 SASEGT. V was cut by 3 bases and J by 9 bases, with 18 bases left in between. This CDR3 has 16 residues. Here the CDR3 reads CASSEVRLSLGSPLHF. The CDR3 region has the DNA TGTGCCAGCAGTGAGGTCAGACTGTCGTTGGGTTCACCCCTCCACTTT.

This rearrangement joins TRBV10-3 to TRBJ1-5, with 10 bases lining up with TRBD1. The CDR3 is made up of 15 amino acids. Germline V gene data show CDR1 as ENHRY and CDR2 as SYGVKD. V lost 6 bases and J lost 2; bases outside the gene matches: 4. The CDR3, as DNA: TGTGCCATCAGCCCCGGGACAGGGGGCAATCAGCCCCAGCATTTT. As protein: CAISPGTGGNQPQHF.

This chain links TRBV18 with TRBJ1-2; D gene unclear. The CDR3 spans 15 residues. Germline V CDR1 and CDR2: KGHSH, LQKENI. Between the trimmed V and J ends, which lost 3 bases and 3 bases, there was a span of 14 bases. CDR3 DNA sequence: TGTGCCAGCTCACCGACTTCCCCGGTTGACTATGGCTACACCTTC. It codes for CASSPTSPVDYGYTF. The full variable domain, its missing parts supplied by reference TRBV18 and TRBJ1-2, is NAGVMQNPRHLVRRRGQEARLRCSPMKGHSHVYWYRQLPEEGLKFMVYLQKENIIDESGMPKERFSAEFPKEGPSILRIQQVVRGDSAAYFCASSPTSPVDYGYTFGSGTRLTVV.

The chain links TRBV13 to TRBJ2-7; 7 bases match TRBD2. The CDR3 has 14 amino acids. After removal of 2 bases from V and 4 bases from J, the junction contained 5 bases not matched to a gene. CDR1 and CDR2 (germline): PRHDT, FYEKMQ (reference sequence). The CDR3 sequence is CASSLPGGGYEQYF. As DNA, the CDR3 is TGTGCCAGCAGCTTACCGGGGGGTGGATACGAGCAGTACTTC.